A single T cell receptor beta chain is shown here with its context. Its antigen is still unknown. PCR employed 60 Vbeta and 13 Jbeta primers. The data were produced by immunoSEQ multiplex PCR, yet TCRdb's version contains in-frame clones alone and is incomplete. The data contain around 190,000 clones, around 77% of them seen just once; the ten biggest clones take up less than 3.5%. This entry belongs to a study of cytomegalovirus exposure and HLA in healthy donors. General study findings and limits: Among TCR beta chains of equal frequency, HLA-associated ones were more clonally expanded in a later analysis. Associated with cytomegalovirus, according to the listing, were fewer than 200 TCR beta chains.

This CDR3 is 13 amino acids long. Trimming took off 1 base at V and 3 bases at J, with 6 bases between the two ends. Germline assignment: CDR1 PRHDT and CDR2 FYEKMQ (reference sequence). The receptor was derived from a woman in her 30s in good health and CMV-seronegative. The V gene is TRBV13, the J gene TRBJ2-5; D remains unclear. Sample: PBMCs. The CDR3 DNA follows: TGTGCCAGCAGCTTAGTCAGAAAAGAGACCCAGTACTTC. It specifies CASSLVRKETQYF.